The text below deals with one T cell receptor (beta chain). The CDR3 extends over 16 amino acids. This sample is drawn from a study of T cell changes during pregnancy in multiple sclerosis. The repertoire was sequenced with immunoSEQ multiplex PCR; TCRdb's copy has only in-frame clones and lacks some. The sample lists about 46,000 clones, about 91% seen once, with roughly 2.7% in the top ten. The sequencing used CD8+ T cells from peripheral blood mononuclear cells, collected in the second trimester of pregnancy. The chain couples TRBV12-1 to TRBJ2-7; TRBD1 is the table's D call, not checked against the DNA. TRBV12-1 is reported as a pseudogene. The sequence derives from a female donor with multiple sclerosis, enrolled in a pregnancy study. CDR3 DNA sequence: TGTGCCAGCAGCTCCTCTGACAGGGTTTCTTCCTACGAGCAGTACTTC. This gives the protein CASSSSDRVSSYEQYF.